The clone carrying this T cell receptor beta chain has at least ten counts. As yet, its antigen is unknown. TCRdb reprocessed the 5' RACE reads with MiXCR, giving one entry per CDR3 protein. The table shows 200,000 to 300,000 distinct CDR3 sequences, with 6% to 8% occurring only once. The sample originates from a study of T cells after yellow fever vaccination. Background on the study: Fractions containing few cells were prepared with SMART-Seq v4 Ultra Low Input. Whole-study results and caveats: The study re-detected most primary-vaccination clones after the booster (under 97% CD4, roughly 90% CD8). Clonotypes found in both CD4 and CD8 compartments made up a small share. Weaker, the secondary response had a peak occurring faster, on day 5 versus 15.

Trimming stripped 5 bases from V and 1 base from J, with 14 bases between. Germline V gene lookup returns CDR1 SGHTA and CDR2 FQGNSA. The CDR3 runs 15 residues. The sample in question was CD4+ T cells sorted from PBMCs, obtained on the day of the yellow fever booster vaccination. The sequence was collected from a man under 40 who received the YFV17D yellow fever vaccine. The gene calls are TRBV7-2 and TRBJ1-2; D unclear. CDR3 DNA sequence: TGTGCCAGCAGCACCCGGCACCAGATTAACTATGGCTACACCTTC. Its translation is CASSTRHQINYGYTF.